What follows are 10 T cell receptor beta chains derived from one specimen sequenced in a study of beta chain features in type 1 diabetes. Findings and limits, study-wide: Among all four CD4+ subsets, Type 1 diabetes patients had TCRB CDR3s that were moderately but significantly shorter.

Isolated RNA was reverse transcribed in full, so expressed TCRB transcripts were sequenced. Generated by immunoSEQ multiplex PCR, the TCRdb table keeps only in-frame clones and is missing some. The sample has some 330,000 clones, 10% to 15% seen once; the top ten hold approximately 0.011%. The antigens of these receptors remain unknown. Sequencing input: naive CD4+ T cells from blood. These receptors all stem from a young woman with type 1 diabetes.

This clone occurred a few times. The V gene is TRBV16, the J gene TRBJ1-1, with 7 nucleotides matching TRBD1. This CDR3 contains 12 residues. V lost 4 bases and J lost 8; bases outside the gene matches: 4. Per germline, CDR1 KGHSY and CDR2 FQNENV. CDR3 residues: CASSLETGEAFF. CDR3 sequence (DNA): TGTGCCAGCAGCCTAGAGACAGGGGAAGCTTTCTTT. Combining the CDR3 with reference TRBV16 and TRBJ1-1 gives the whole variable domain GEEVAQTPKHLVRGEGQKAKLYCAPIKGHSYVFWYQQVLKNEFKFLISFQNENVFDETGMPKERFSAKCLPNSPCSLEIQATKLEDSAVYFCASSLETGEAFFGQGTRLTVV.

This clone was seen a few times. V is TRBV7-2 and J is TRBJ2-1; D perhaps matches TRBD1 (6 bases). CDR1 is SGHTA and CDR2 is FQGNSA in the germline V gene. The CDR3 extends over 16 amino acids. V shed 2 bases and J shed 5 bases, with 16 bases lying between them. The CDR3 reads CASSLSRAGAHNEQFF. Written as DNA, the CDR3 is TGTGCCAGCAGCTTATCGCGGGCAGGGGCCCACAATGAGCAGTTCTTC.

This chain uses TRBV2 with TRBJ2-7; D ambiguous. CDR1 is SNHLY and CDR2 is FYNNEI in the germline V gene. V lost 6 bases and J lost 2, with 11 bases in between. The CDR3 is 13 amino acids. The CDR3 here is CASRRLIPYEQYF. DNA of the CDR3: TGTGCCAGCAGGCGGTTAATTCCCTACGAGCAGTACTTC.

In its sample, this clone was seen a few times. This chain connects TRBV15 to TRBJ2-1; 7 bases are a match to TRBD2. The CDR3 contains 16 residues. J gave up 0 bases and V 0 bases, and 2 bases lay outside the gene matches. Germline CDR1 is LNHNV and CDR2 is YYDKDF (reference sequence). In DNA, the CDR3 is TGTGCCACCAGCAGAGATCGCGGGAGCTCCTACAATGAGCAGTTCTTC. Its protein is CATSRDRGSSYNEQFF.

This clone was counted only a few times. The CDR3 loop is CASSGTGFSPDNSPLHF. The CDR3 coding sequence is TGTGCCAGTAGTGGGACAGGGTTTTCCCCGGATAATTCACCCCTCCACTTT. The chain joins TRBV19 to TRBJ1-6; 9 bases are a match to TRBD1. V lost 5 bases, J lost 5 bases, and 10 bases stayed unmatched. The CDR3 runs 17 residues. Germline loops: CDR1 LNHDA, CDR2 SQIVND (reference sequence).

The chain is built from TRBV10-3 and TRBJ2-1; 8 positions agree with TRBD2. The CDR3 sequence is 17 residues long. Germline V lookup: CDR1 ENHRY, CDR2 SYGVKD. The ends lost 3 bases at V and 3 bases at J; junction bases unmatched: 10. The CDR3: CAISDPGGTRGYNEQFF. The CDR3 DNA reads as TGTGCCATCAGTGACCCCGGTGGGACTAGGGGCTACAATGAGCAGTTCTTC.

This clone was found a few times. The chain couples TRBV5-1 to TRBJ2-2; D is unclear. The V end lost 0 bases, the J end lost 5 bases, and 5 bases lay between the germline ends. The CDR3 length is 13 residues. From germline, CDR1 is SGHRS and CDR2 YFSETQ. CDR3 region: CASSLGLTGELFF. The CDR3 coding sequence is TGCGCCAGCAGCTTGGGTTTAACCGGGGAGCTGTTTTTT.

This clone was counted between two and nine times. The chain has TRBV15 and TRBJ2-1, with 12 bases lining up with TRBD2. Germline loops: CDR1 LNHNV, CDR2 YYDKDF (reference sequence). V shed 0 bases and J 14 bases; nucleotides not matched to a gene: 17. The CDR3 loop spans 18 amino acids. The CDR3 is CATSRDLSLLAGGSREFF. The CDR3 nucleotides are TGTGCCACCAGCAGAGATCTTTCCCTACTAGCGGGAGGATCTCGGGAGTTCTTC.

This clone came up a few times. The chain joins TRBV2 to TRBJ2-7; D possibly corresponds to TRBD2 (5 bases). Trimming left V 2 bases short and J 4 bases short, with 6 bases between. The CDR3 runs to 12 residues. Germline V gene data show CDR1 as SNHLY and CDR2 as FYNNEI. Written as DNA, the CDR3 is TGTGCCAGCAGTGAACGGGGTTACGAGCAGTACTTC. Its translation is CASSERGYEQYF.

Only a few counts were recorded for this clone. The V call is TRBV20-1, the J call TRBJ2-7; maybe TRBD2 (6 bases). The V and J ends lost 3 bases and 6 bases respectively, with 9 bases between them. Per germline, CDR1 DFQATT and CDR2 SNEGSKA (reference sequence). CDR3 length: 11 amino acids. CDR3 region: CSARGSGEQYF. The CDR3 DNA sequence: TGCAGTGCTAGGGGTAGCGGCGAGCAGTACTTC.